These 20 T cell receptor beta chains share one sample of origin, sequenced in a study of blood T cell repertoires in COVID-19. Sequenced by immunoSEQ multiplex PCR; TCRdb stores in-frame clones only, minus some. Among approximately 150,000 clones listed, 82% were seen once. Sequenced material: peripheral blood. Source of these receptors: an older woman with acute or convalescent COVID-19.

The chain is built from TRBV18 and TRBJ1-6; 7 positions agree with TRBD1. The CDR3 covers 18 residues. Germline loops: CDR1 KGHSH, CDR2 LQKENI. The trim removed 3 bases at V and 7 bases at J, leaving 15 bases unmatched. For the CDR3, the DNA is TGTGCCAGCTCACCCTCCCCGAACAGGGGTGATTTAAATTCACCCCTCCACTTT. This sequence encodes CASSPSPNRGDLNSPLHF.

The CDR3 reads CASSQGDRGREKLFF. DNA for the CDR3: TGTGCCAGCAGCCAAGGGGACAGGGGTAGGGAAAAACTGTTTTTT. V usage is TRBV3-1 (or the pseudogene TRBV3-2) and J usage is TRBJ1-4, with 10 positions matching TRBD1. The CDR3 has 15 amino acids. J was trimmed by 8 bases and V by 1 base; bases with no gene match: 4. CDR1 is LGHDT, CDR2 YNNKEL, per germline (reference sequence).

The rearrangement joins TRBV10-3 to TRBJ2-2, with a tentative D call TRBD1 (5 bases). This CDR3 spans 14 amino acids. V lost 7 bases and J lost 3, with 12 bases in between. In germline, CDR1 is ENHRY, CDR2 SYGVKD. The CDR3, as DNA: TGTGCCATCACTAAAGGGGCGGACACCGGGGAGCTGTTTTTT. Translation gives CAITKGADTGELFF.

J is TRBJ1-4 and V is TRBV4-3, with D maybe TRBD1 (6 bases). This CDR3 has 21 residues. V was pared by 2 bases and J by 0 bases, with 25 bases between. Germline CDR1 and CDR2: LGHNA and YSLEER. CDR3 in amino acids: CASSQSLAGGRVGTTNEKLFF. The CDR3 DNA sequence: TGCGCCAGCAGCCAAAGCTTGGCGGGGGGGCGCGTAGGGACAACTAATGAAAAACTGTTTTTT.

CDR3 bases: TGTGCCAGCAGTTTAGGGACTAGCGGGGGGCTCCACCAAGAGACCCAGTACTTC. It is translated as CASSLGTSGGLHQETQYF. This chain links TRBV27 with TRBJ2-5, with TRBD2 matching 15 bases. J gave up 0 bases and V 2 bases, and 4 bases lay outside the gene matches. The CDR3 is 18 amino acids. CDR1 is MNHEY and CDR2 is SMNVEV in the germline V gene (reference sequence).

The chain recombines TRBV5-6 with TRBJ2-7, with a tentative D call TRBD1 (5 bases). The CDR3 spans 12 residues. The germline CDR1 and CDR2 sequences are SGHDT and YYEEEE. V was trimmed by 4 bases and J by 4 bases, leaving 9 bases between them. CDR3 loop: CASSTTGYEQYF. CDR3 nucleotides: TGTGCCAGCAGCACCACAGGTTACGAGCAGTACTTC.

In DNA, the CDR3 is TGTGCCAGCAGTCCAGTTGAGGACACTTCCTACGAGCAGTACTTC. The encoded protein is CASSPVEDTSYEQYF. The chain employs TRBV28 and TRBJ2-7, with D tentatively TRBD1 (5 bases). This CDR3 comprises 15 residues. V lost 5 bases and J 1 base, leaving 15 bases between the germline ends. The germline V gene has CDR1 MDHEN and CDR2 SYDVKM. The full variable domain, with the rest looked up from reference TRBV28 and TRBJ2-7, is DVKVTQSSRYLVKRTGEKVFLECVQDMDHENMFWYRQDPGLGLRLIYFSYDVKMKEKGDIPEGYSVSREKKERFSLILESASTNQTSMYLCASSPVEDTSYEQYFGPGTRLTVT.

The chain links TRBV19 to TRBJ2-5, with 9 bases matching TRBD1. The CDR3 is made up of 13 amino acids. V lost 6 bases to trimming and J lost 6 bases; unmatched junction nucleotides: 5. The germline V gene encodes CDR1 LNHDA and CDR2 SQIVND (reference sequence). The CDR3 region has the DNA TGTGCCAGTAGCTCGGACAGGGGCCAGACCCAGTACTTC. This codes for CASSSDRGQTQYF.

In nucleotides, the CDR3 is TGTGCCAGCAGCTTAGATCCTACAGGGCAAGGATACGAGCAGTACTTC. Its translation is CASSLDPTGQGYEQYF. This chain uses TRBV11-2 with TRBJ2-7; a possible D gene is TRBD1 (6 bases). Between the trimmed V and J ends, which lost 0 bases and 4 bases, there was a span of 16 bases. Germline CDR1 SGHAT, CDR2 FQNNGV. This CDR3 has 16 residues.

The genes are TRBV4-1 and TRBJ2-2; 8 bases agree with TRBD2. The V gene end was trimmed by 0 bases and the J gene end by 4 bases; junction bases not matched to a gene: 10. The CDR3 covers 18 residues. Looked up from germline, CDR1 is MGHRA and CDR2 is YSYEKL. The CDR3 is CASSQESQRESGTGELFF. The CDR3 bases are TGCGCCAGCAGCCAAGAAAGTCAGCGGGAGAGCGGCACCGGGGAGCTGTTTTTT.

The chain has TRBV12-3 or TRBV12-4 and TRBJ1-1, with D unresolved. The V gene lost 6 bases and the J gene lost 1 base, with 9 bases spanning the gap. The CDR3 runs to 13 residues. This CDR3 reads CASSQHQNTEAFF. As DNA, the CDR3 is TGTGCCAGCAGCCAACACCAGAACACTGAAGCTTTCTTT.

J is TRBJ2-7 and V is TRBV7-8; 12 bases map to TRBD1. The CDR3 extends over 17 amino acids. Looked up from germline, CDR1 is SGHVS and CDR2 is FQNEAQ. V lost 6 bases, J lost 5 bases, and 14 bases stayed unmatched. CDR3 DNA sequence: TGTGCCAGCAGTCCCTCAACCGGGACAGGGGGCTTCCACGAGCAGTACTTC. Protein: CASSPSTGTGGFHEQYF.

The chain is built from TRBV19 and TRBJ1-3; no clear D gene. Trimming stripped 11 bases from V and 4 bases from J, with 18 bases between. The CDR3 length is 14 residues. Germline V gene lookup returns CDR1 LNHDA and CDR2 SQIVND (reference sequence). The CDR3 nucleotides read TGTGCCTCCAATACCCCCGGGGTCGGAAACACCATATATTTT. Translating gives CASNTPGVGNTIYF.

This clone has just a few counts. The same CDR3 is also encoded by other DNA sequences in this sample. This sequence joins TRBV21-1 and TRBJ1-1. TRBV21-1 is a documented pseudogene. The CDR3 consists of 15 residues. CDR3 in amino acids: CASSKAHEGNTEAFF. CDR3 DNA: TGTGCCAGCAGCAAAGCGCACGAGGGGAACACTGAAGCTTTCTTT.

This sequence joins TRBV6-1 and TRBJ1-1; 8 nucleotides agree with TRBD1. Germline-derived CDR1 and CDR2 are MNHNS and SASEGT. CDR3 length equals 16 residues. The V segment lost 3 bases and the J segment 2 bases; nucleotides outside the gene matches: 8. In DNA form, the CDR3 reads TGTGCCAGCAGTGAGAGGCAACAGGGGGTCAACACTGAAGCTTTCTTT. Protein: CASSERQQGVNTEAFF.

The chain joins TRBV11-2 to TRBJ1-4; 8 bases map to TRBD1. Germline V lookup: CDR1 SGHAT, CDR2 FQNNGV. This CDR3 contains 14 residues. Germline trimming cut 1 base from V and 7 bases from J; bases unmatched to any gene: 2. In DNA form, the CDR3 reads TGTGCCAGCAGCTTAGGGACAGGGAGTGAAAAACTGTTTTTT. This gives the protein CASSLGTGSEKLFF.

This clone has only a few counts. The chain combines TRBV28 with TRBJ2-1; D perhaps matches TRBD1 (5 bases). V lost 2 bases, J lost 7 bases, and 6 bases lay in between. The CDR3 loop spans 12 amino acids. Germline values: CDR1 MDHEN, CDR2 SYDVKM. The CDR3 nucleotides read TGTGCCAGCAGTTTACCAGGGAATGAGCAGTTCTTC. Translation: CASSLPGNEQFF.

The rearrangement joins TRBV24-1 to TRBJ1-5, with D maybe TRBD1 (5 bases). V lost 9 bases, J lost 1 base, and 12 bases lay in between. In germline, CDR1 is KGHDR, CDR2 SFDVKD. The CDR3 covers 14 residues. The CDR3 loop reads CATHGGGSNQPQHF. The DNA for the CDR3 is TGTGCCACCCACGGGGGGGGGAGCAATCAGCCCCAGCATTTT.

The chain carries TRBV28 and TRBJ1-2, with D hard to call. The CDR3 spans 13 residues. Germline CDR1 reads MDHEN; CDR2 reads SYDVKM. The V end was cut by 6 bases, the J end by 11 bases, with 19 bases between. The CDR3 DNA follows: TGTGCCAGCAGCCCGTCGACCGGCTCGCGGTACACCTTC. Amino acid sequence: CASSPSTGSRYTF.

The chain is built from TRBV3-1 (or the pseudogene TRBV3-2) and TRBJ2-7; 8 positions agree with TRBD2. The CDR3 covers 16 residues. Germline V lookup: CDR1 LGHDT, CDR2 YNNKEL (reference sequence). The J segment lost 6 bases and the V segment lost 1 base, leaving 11 bases of the junction unmatched. The CDR3 DNA reads TGTGCCAGCAGCCAAGTAAGTAGCGGGGTGCGTCCCGAGCAGTACTTC. Translating it yields CASSQVSSGVRPEQYF.